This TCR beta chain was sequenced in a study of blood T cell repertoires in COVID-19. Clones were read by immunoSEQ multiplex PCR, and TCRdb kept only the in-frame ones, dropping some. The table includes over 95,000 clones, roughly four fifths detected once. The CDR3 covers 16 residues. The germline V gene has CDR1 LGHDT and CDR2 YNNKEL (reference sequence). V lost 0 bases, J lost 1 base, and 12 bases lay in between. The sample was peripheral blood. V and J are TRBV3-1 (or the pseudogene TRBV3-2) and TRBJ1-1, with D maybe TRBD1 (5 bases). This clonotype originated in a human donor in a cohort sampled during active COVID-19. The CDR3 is CASSQDFRAGNTEAFF. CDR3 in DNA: TGTGCCAGCAGCCAAGATTTCAGGGCAGGGAACACTGAAGCTTTCTTT.